The following is a T cell receptor (beta chain) sequence with its context. V shed 5 bases and J shed 1 base, with 9 bases lying between them. This CDR3 contains 14 residues. In germline, CDR1 is SEHNR, CDR2 FQNEAQ (reference sequence). These data originate in a study of cytomegalovirus exposure and HLA in healthy donors. A multiplex PCR was run with 60 Vbeta primers and 13 Jbeta primers. Generated by immunoSEQ multiplex PCR, the TCRdb table keeps only in-frame clones and is missing some. The repertoire has 150,000 to 200,000 clones, approximately 81% of them found once; the top ten carry around 2.5%. The specimen was PBMCs. The receptor was derived from a female donor in good health and CMV-seronegative. The gene calls are TRBV7-9 and TRBJ1-5, with unresolved D. This CDR3 is CASSPALSNQPQHF. In nucleotides, the CDR3 is TGTGCCAGCAGCCCCGCCCTAAGCAATCAGCCCCAGCATTTT.